The next 5 T cell receptor beta chains were all read from a single sample in a study of cytomegalovirus exposure and HLA in healthy donors. Primers included in the PCR were 60 Vbeta and 13 Jbeta primers. Method: immunoSEQ multiplex PCR; TCRdb's copy keeps in-frame clones and lacks some. The table records 180,000 or so clones, about three quarters of them present only once. The specimen was PBMCs. Receptor source: a man aged 18 to 29 in good health and CMV-seronegative.

V gene TRBV15 combines with J gene TRBJ1-1; possibly TRBD1 for D (5 bases). The germline V gene encodes CDR1 LNHNV and CDR2 YYDKDF (reference sequence). The CDR3 runs 14 residues. V was trimmed by 0 bases and J by 5 bases, leaving 10 bases between them. This CDR3 is CATSRDYRGTEAFF. DNA for the CDR3: TGTGCCACCAGCAGAGATTACCGGGGGACTGAAGCTTTCTTT.

This chain joins TRBV6-1 and TRBJ2-7, with D hard to call. Germline values: CDR1 MNHNS, CDR2 SASEGT. The ends were cut back, 8 bases at V and 2 bases at J, with 16 bases in the middle. The CDR3 sequence is 14 residues long. The CDR3 DNA is TGTGCCAGCCCGCCAGTACCAGAAGCCTACGAGCAGTACTTC. This encodes CASPPVPEAYEQYF.

The chain links TRBV5-5 to TRBJ1-4; the D is unclear. CDR1 SGHKS and CDR2 YYEKEE come from the germline V gene (reference sequence). Trimming took off 5 bases at V and 3 bases at J, with 20 bases between the two ends. This CDR3 contains 17 residues. The CDR3 loop reads CASRPTAGGRPNEKLFF. CDR3 in DNA: TGTGCCAGCAGACCCACCGCGGGCGGACGGCCTAATGAAAAACTGTTTTTT.

J is TRBJ2-1 and V is TRBV10-3; 7 bases align to TRBD1. V shed 8 bases and J 0 bases; nucleotides not matched to a gene: 7. Germline lookup yields CDR1 ENHRY and CDR2 SYGVKD. The CDR3 totals 15 residues. CDR3: CAIAEGDSSYNEQFF. CDR3 nucleotide sequence: TGTGCCATCGCAGAGGGGGACAGCTCCTACAATGAGCAGTTCTTC.

The CDR3 DNA reads as TGCGCCAGCAGCCGTCCACAGGGGGGTCGAGTTGAAAAACTGTTTTTT. This codes for CASSRPQGGRVEKLFF. The chain joins TRBV4-1 to TRBJ1-4; 8 nucleotides line up with TRBD1. CDR1 is MGHRA and CDR2 is YSYEKL in the germline V gene. This CDR3 contains 16 residues. V gave up 4 bases and J gave up 7 bases; unmatched junction bases: 11.